The next 12 T cell receptor beta chains were all read from a single sample in a study of T cells after yellow fever vaccination. TCRdb independently ran MiXCR on the 5' RACE reads; one entry per CDR3 protein. The sample has roughly 300,000 distinct CDR3 sequences, 8% to 9.5% seen once. Sequencing used PBMCs, obtained about 49 days after the first yellow fever vaccination. These receptors all stem from a man between 18 and 35 years old who received the YFV17D yellow fever vaccine.

The rearrangement links TRBV7-2 to TRBJ2-1; TRBD2 aligns across 7 bases. Losses at the gene ends were 6 bases for V and 9 bases for J; bases not matched to a gene: 8. Germline CDR1 and CDR2: SGHTA and FQGNSA. CDR3 length: 13 residues. The CDR3 loop reads CASRFTSAGEQFF. CDR3 sequence (DNA): TGTGCCAGCAGATTTACTAGCGCTGGTGAGCAGTTCTTC.

This chain links TRBV23-1 with TRBJ2-5, with 9 bases lining up with TRBD1. TRBV23-1 is noted as an ORF with a role that remains uncertain. V lost 4 bases, J lost 5 bases, and 11 bases stayed unmatched. CDR3 length: 16 amino acids. As DNA, the CDR3 is TGCGCCAGCAGTCCGAGAGTGTTACAGGGGGCCGAGACCCAGTACTTC. Its protein is CASSPRVLQGAETQYF.

The chain couples TRBV12-3 or TRBV12-4 to TRBJ1-5; D possibly corresponds to TRBD1 (6 bases). The V gene lost 6 bases and the J gene lost 4 bases, with 16 bases spanning the gap. This CDR3 is 15 amino acids long. The CDR3 nucleotides read TGTGCCAGCAGCCCGGTGAGGGGGGAGAATCAGCCCCAGCATTTT. Its protein is CASSPVRGENQPQHF.

The chain employs TRBV7-2 and TRBJ2-7, with 10 bases fitting TRBD1. Looked up from germline, CDR1 is SGHTA and CDR2 is FQGNSA. The ends lost 3 bases at V and 6 bases at J; junction bases unmatched: 5. The CDR3 is 14 amino acids. The CDR3 loop is CASSFATGGGEQYV. CDR3 sequence (DNA): TGTGCCAGCAGCTTCGCGACAGGGGGCGGCGAGCAGTACGTC.

This clonotype was counted only a few times. The V call is TRBV12-3 or TRBV12-4, the J call TRBJ2-4, with a weak D call TRBD1 (5 bases). CDR3 length equals 14 residues. Trimming stripped 6 bases from V and 8 bases from J, with 17 bases between. The CDR3 here is CASRAQAAGDIQYF. CDR3 sequence (DNA): TGTGCCAGCAGAGCACAGGCGGCAGGTGACATTCAGTACTTC.

This clonotype has more than one count but fewer than ten. The chain is built from TRBV20-1 and TRBJ2-5; TRBD1 agrees at 8 bases. Trimming cost V 5 bases and J 6 bases; bases outside gene matches: 8. This CDR3 region has 13 residues. Germline lookup yields CDR1 DFQATT and CDR2 SNEGSKA (reference sequence). The CDR3 reads CSARRTGPQTQYF. The CDR3 bases are TGCAGTGCTCGACGGACAGGGCCCCAGACCCAGTACTTC.

This clonotype was observed a few times. Given the absence of the conserved phenylalanine or tryptophan at the CDR3 end, a read error is likely. The limits of the CDR3 on the DNA are not certain, so only TCRdb's listed CDR3 is given. This sequence joins TRBV20-1 and TRBJ1-2; the table's D call TRBD1 went unverified against the DNA. The CDR3 numbers 11 amino acids, ends counted. Germline V CDR1 and CDR2: DFQATT, SNEGSKA (reference sequence). Here the CDR3 reads CSASRDRVPFL.

This clonotype turned up a few times. The chain joins TRBV5-1 to TRBJ2-7; TRBD1 agrees at 8 bases. The length of the CDR3 is 14 residues. Germline V gene sequence: CDR1 SGHRS, CDR2 YFSETQ. V gave up 4 bases and J gave up 2 bases; unmatched junction bases: 5. CDR3 region: CASSLGTGAYEQYV. DNA of the CDR3: TGCGCCAGCAGCCTGGGGACAGGAGCCTACGAGCAGTACGTC.

This clonotype showed up just a few times. V usage is TRBV5-1 and J usage is TRBJ1-2, with D possibly matching TRBD1 (6 bases). The length of the CDR3 is 13 residues. V lost 3 bases and J 8 bases, leaving 14 bases between the germline ends. Germline V gene data show CDR1 as SGHRS and CDR2 as YFSETQ. The CDR3 protein is CASSSQGFGGYTF. In DNA form, the CDR3 reads TGCGCCAGCAGCTCACAGGGTTTTGGGGGCTACACCTTC.

This clonotype has more than one count but fewer than ten. CDR3 loop: CSVPLGGTDTQYF. CDR3 DNA sequence: TGCAGCGTCCCACTAGGGGGAACAGATACGCAGTATTTT. The chain links TRBV29-1 to TRBJ2-3; the D gene is possibly TRBD1 (6 bases). The V end lost 6 bases, the J end lost 3 bases, and 13 bases lay between the germline ends. This CDR3 is 13 amino acids long. CDR1 and CDR2 (germline): SQVTM, ANQGSEA.

This clonotype was recorded a few times. V usage is TRBV12-3 or TRBV12-4 and J usage is TRBJ2-2; possible D gene TRBD1, 6 bases. V dropped 7 bases and J dropped 0 bases, with 21 bases sitting between them. The CDR3 is 18 amino acids. The CDR3 loop is CASTIFTTTGPNTGELFF. CDR3 in DNA: TGTGCCAGCACTATTTTCACTACGACAGGACCGAACACCGGGGAGCTGTTTTTT.

This clonotype was seen a few times. The J gene is TRBJ1-5, the V gene TRBV6-2 or TRBV6-3; a possible D gene is TRBD1 (5 bases). V lost 4 bases to trimming and J lost 0 bases, with 10 bases between them. Germline CDR1 reads MNHEY; CDR2 reads SVGEGT. The CDR3 covers 15 residues. CDR3 protein: CASSSDSNSNQPQHF. Written as DNA, the CDR3 is TGTGCCAGCAGTTCAGACAGTAATAGCAATCAGCCCCAGCATTTT.